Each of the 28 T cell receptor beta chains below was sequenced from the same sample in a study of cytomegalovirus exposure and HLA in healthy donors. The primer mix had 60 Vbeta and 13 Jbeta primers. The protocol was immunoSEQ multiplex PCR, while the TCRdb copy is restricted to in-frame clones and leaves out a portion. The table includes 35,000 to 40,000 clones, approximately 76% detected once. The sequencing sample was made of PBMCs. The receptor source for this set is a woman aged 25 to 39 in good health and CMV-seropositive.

CDR3: CASLQSQGTGELFF. The CDR3 nucleotides are TGTGCCAGCCTTCAGAGTCAGGGAACCGGGGAGCTGTTTTTT. The rearrangement links TRBV2 to TRBJ2-2; a possible D gene is TRBD1 (5 bases). The CDR3 has 14 residues. V shed 8 bases and J shed 5 bases, with 15 bases lying between them. Germline V gives CDR1 SNHLY, CDR2 FYNNEI.

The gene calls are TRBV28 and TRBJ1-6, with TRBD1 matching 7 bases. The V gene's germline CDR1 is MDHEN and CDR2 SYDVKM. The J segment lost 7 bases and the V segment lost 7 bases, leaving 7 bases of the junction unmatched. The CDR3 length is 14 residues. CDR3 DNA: TGTGCCAGCACCACGGGACAGTTCAATTCACCCCTCCACTTT. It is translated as CASTTGQFNSPLHF.

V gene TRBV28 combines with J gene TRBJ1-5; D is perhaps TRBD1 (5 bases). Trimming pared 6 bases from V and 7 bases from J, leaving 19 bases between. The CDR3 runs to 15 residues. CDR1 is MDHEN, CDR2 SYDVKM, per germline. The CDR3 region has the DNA TGTGCCAGCAGCCCTCCCTCGGGGGTCTACCAGCCCCAGCATTTT. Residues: CASSPPSGVYQPQHF.

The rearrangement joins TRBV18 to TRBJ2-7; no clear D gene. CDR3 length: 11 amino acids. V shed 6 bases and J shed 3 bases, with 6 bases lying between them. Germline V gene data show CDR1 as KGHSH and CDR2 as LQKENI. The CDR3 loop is CASSSVYEQYF. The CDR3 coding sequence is TGTGCCAGCTCGTCCGTCTACGAGCAGTACTTC. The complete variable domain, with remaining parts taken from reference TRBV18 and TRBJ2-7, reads NAGVMQNPRHLVRRRGQEARLRCSPMKGHSHVYWYRQLPEEGLKFMVYLQKENIIDESGMPKERFSAEFPKEGPSILRIQQVVRGDSAAYFCASSSVYEQYFGPGTRLTVT.

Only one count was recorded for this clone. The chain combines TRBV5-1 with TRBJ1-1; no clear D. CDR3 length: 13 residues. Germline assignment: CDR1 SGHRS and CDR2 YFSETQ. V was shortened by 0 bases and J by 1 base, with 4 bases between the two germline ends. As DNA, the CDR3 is TGCGCCAGCAGCTTGGGCGGGAACACTGAAGCTTTCTTT. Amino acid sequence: CASSLGGNTEAFF.

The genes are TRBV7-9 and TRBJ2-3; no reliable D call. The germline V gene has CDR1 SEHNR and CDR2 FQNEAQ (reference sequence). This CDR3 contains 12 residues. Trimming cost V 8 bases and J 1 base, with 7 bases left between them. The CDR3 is CASRQGTDTQYF. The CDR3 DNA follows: TGTGCCAGCCGGCAGGGCACAGATACGCAGTATTTT. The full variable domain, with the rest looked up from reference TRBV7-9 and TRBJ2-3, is DTGVSQNPRHKITKRGQNVTFRCDPISEHNRLYWYRQTLGQGPEFLTYFQNEAQLEKSRLLSDRFSAERPKGSFSTLEIQRTEQGDSAMYLCASRQGTDTQYFGPGTRLTVL.

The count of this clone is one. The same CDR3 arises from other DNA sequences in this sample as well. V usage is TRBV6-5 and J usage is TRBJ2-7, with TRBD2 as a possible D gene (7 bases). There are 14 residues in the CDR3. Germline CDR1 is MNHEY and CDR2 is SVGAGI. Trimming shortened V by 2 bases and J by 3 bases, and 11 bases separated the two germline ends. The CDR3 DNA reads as TGTGCCAGCAGTTACGGGGGGGCGGGCTACGAGCAGTACTTC. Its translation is CASSYGGAGYEQYF.

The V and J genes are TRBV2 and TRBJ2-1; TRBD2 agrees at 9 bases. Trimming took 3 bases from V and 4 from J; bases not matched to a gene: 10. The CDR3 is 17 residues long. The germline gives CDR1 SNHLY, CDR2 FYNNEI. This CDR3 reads CASSDGSGSAQYNEQFF. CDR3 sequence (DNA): TGTGCCAGCAGTGATGGTAGCGGGAGCGCTCAGTACAATGAGCAGTTCTTC.

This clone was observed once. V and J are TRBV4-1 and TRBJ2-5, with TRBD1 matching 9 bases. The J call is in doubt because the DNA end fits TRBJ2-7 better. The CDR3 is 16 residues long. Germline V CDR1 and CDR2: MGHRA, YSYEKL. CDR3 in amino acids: CASSQEWGQGLYEQYF. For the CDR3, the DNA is TGCGCCAGCAGCCAAGAATGGGGACAGGGACTCTACGAGCAGTACTTC.

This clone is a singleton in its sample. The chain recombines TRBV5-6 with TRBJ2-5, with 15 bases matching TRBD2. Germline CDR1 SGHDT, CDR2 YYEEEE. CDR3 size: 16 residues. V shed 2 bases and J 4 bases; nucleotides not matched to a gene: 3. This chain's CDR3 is CASSLRTSGGGETQYF. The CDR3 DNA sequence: TGTGCCAGCAGCTTAAGGACTAGCGGGGGGGGAGAGACCCAGTACTTC.

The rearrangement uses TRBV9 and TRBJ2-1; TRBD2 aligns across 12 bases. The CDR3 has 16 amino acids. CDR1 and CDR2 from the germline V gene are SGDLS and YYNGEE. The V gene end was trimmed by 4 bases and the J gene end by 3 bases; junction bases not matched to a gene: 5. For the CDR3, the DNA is TGTGCCAGCAGCCCCCAGACTAGCGGGGGCTACAATGAGCAGTTCTTC. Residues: CASSPQTSGGYNEQFF.

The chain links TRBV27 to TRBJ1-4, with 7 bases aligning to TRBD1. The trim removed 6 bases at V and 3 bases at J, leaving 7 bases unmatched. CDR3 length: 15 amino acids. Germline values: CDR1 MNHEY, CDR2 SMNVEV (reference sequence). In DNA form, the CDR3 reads TGTGCCAGCAGAACCGGGACAGCTTCTAATGAAAAACTGTTTTTT. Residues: CASRTGTASNEKLFF.

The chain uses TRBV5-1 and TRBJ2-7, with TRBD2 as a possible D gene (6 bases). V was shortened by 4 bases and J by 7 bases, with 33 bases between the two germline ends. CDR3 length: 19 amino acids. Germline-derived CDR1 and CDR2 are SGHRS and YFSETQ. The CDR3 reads CASSPAGGDQRKYLREQYF. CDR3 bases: TGCGCCAGCAGCCCAGCGGGTGGGGATCAGCGGAAGTACCTACGAGAGCAGTACTTC. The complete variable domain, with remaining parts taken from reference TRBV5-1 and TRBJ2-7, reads KAGVTQTPRYLIKTRGQQVTLSCSPISGHRSVSWYQQTPGQGLQFLFEYFSETQRNKGNFPGRFSGRQFSNSRSEMNVSTLELGDSALYLCASSPAGGDQRKYLREQYFGPGTRLTVT.

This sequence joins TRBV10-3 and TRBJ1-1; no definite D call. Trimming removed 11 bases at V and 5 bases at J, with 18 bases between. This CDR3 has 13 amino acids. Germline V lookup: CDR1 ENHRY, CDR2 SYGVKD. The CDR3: CAGSAEGWTEAFF. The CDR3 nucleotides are TGTGCCGGCTCCGCGGAGGGATGGACTGAAGCTTTCTTT.

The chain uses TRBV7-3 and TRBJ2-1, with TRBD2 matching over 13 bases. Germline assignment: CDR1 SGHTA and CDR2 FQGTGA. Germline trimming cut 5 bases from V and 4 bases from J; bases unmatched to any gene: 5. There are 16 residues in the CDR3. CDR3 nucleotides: TGTGCCAGCAGCCTGCAGGGACTAGCGGGGTACAATGAGCAGTTCTTC. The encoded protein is CASSLQGLAGYNEQFF.

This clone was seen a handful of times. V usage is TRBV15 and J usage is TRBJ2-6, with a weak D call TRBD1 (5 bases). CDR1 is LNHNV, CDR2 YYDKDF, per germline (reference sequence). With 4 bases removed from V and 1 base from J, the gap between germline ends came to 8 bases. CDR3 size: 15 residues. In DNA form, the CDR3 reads TGTGCCACCAGCACAAGGGGTTCTGGGGCCAACGTCCTGACTTTC. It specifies CATSTRGSGANVLTF.

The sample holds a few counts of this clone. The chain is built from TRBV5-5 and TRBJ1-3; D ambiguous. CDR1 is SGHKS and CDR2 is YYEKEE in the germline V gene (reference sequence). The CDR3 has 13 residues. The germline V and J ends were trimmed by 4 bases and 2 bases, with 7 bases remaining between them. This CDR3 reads CASSAYAGNTIYF. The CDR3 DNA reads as TGTGCCAGCAGCGCCTACGCTGGAAACACCATATATTTT.

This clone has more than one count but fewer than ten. The CDR3 is CASRAPRTDTQYF. DNA of the CDR3: TGTGCCAGCAGGGCCCCACGCACAGATACGCAGTATTTT. The V gene is TRBV27, the J gene TRBJ2-3; D unclear. Germline loops: CDR1 MNHEY, CDR2 SMNVEV (reference sequence). CDR3 size: 13 residues. V lost 6 bases to trimming and J lost 1 base, with 8 bases between them.

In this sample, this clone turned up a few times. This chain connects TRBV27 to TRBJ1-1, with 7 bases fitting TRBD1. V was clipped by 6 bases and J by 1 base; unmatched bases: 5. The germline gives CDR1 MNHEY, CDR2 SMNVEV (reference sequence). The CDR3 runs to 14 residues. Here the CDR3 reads CASSSHRGNTEAFF. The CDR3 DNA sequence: TGTGCCAGCAGCTCCCACAGGGGGAACACTGAAGCTTTCTTT.

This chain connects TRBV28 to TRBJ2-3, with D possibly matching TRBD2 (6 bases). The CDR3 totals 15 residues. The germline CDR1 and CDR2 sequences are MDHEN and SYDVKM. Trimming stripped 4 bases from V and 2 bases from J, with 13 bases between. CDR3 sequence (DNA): TGTGCCAGCAGTTACGGGACTGTTGACACAGATACGCAGTATTTT. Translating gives CASSYGTVDTDTQYF.

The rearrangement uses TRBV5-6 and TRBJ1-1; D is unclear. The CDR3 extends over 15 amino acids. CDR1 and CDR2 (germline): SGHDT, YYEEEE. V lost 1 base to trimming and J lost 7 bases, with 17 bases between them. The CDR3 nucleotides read TGTGCCAGCAGCTTGTCCCCAACAAACCACCGTGAAGCTTTCTTT. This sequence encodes CASSLSPTNHREAFF. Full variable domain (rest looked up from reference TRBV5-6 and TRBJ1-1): DAGVTQSPTHLIKTRGQQVTLRCSPKSGHDTVSWYQQALGQGPQFIFQYYEEEERQRGNFPDRFSGHQFPNYSSELNVNALLLGDSALYLCASSLSPTNHREAFFGQGTRLTVV.

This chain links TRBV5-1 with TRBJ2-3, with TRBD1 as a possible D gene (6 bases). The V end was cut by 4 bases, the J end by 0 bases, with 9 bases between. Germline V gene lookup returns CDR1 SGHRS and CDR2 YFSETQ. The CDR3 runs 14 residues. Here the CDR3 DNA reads TGCGCCAGCAGCGGAACAGGGAGCACAGATACGCAGTATTTT. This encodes CASSGTGSTDTQYF.

The CDR3 sequence is CASSLDPPTDGGETQYF. CDR3 coding DNA: TGCGCCAGCAGCTTGGATCCTCCGACGGACGGGGGAGAGACCCAGTACTTC. The chain combines TRBV5-1 with TRBJ2-5, with D possibly TRBD2 on 6 matching bases. CDR1 is SGHRS, CDR2 YFSETQ, per germline. V lost 0 bases and J 4 bases, leaving 19 bases between the germline ends. This CDR3 has 17 residues. The full variable domain, completed using reference TRBV5-1 and TRBJ2-5, is KAGVTQTPRYLIKTRGQQVTLSCSPISGHRSVSWYQQTPGQGLQFLFEYFSETQRNKGNFPGRFSGRQFSNSRSEMNVSTLELGDSALYLCASSLDPPTDGGETQYFGPGTRLLVL.

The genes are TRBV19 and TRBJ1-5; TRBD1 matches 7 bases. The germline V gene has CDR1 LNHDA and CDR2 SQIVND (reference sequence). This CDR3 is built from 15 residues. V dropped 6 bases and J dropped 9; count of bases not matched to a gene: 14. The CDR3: CASREAGGASGPQHF. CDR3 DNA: TGTGCCAGTAGAGAAGCAGGGGGAGCCTCCGGGCCCCAGCATTTT.

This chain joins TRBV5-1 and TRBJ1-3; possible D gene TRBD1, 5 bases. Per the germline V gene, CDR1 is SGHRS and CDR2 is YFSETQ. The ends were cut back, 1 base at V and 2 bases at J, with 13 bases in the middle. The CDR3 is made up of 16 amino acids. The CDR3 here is CASSLYFGATGNTIYF. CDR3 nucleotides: TGCGCCAGCAGCTTGTATTTTGGGGCTACTGGAAACACCATATATTTT. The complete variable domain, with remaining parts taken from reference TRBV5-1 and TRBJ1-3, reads KAGVTQTPRYLIKTRGQQVTLSCSPISGHRSVSWYQQTPGQGLQFLFEYFSETQRNKGNFPGRFSGRQFSNSRSEMNVSTLELGDSALYLCASSLYFGATGNTIYFGEGSWLTVV.

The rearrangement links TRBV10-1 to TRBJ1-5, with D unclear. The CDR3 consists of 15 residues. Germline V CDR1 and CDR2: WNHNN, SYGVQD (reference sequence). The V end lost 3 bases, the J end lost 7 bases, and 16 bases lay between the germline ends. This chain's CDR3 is CASSDDRQVIQPQHF. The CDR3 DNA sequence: TGCGCCAGCAGTGATGACCGTCAGGTTATCCAGCCCCAGCATTTT.

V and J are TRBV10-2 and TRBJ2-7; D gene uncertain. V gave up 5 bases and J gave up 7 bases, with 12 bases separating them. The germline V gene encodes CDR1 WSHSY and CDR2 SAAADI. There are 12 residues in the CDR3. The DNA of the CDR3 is TGCGCCAGCAGTCAATCCGGTCGTGAGCAGTACTTC. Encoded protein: CASSQSGREQYF.

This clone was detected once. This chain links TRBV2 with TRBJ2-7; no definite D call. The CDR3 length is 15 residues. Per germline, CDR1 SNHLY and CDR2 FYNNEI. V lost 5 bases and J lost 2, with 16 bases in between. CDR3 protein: CASSRSRVPTYEQYF. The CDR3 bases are TGTGCCAGCAGTCGGTCCCGGGTCCCTACCTACGAGCAGTACTTC.